This is a list of T cell receptor beta chains from one sample in a study of T cell responses to AZD1222 COVID-19 vaccine. Sequencing used immunoSEQ multiplex PCR; TCRdb keeps in-frame clones, though not all of them. Of 45,000 to 65,000 clones detected, about 87% appear once; the ten largest clones hold under 15%. Specimen: peripheral blood, collected on day 0 of AZD1222 vaccination. The receptors derive from an adult in good health. CDR3s include the opening cysteine and the closing phenylalanine or tryptophan. The D gene is left open where the match is weak. Clone size is not always given. Where it is, it says once, few, many or a class for expanded clones.

J gene,V gene,D gene,clone size,CDR3 DNA,CDR3 protein
TRBJ1-1,TRBV7-3,-,-,TGTGCCAGCAGCTTGGAAGGGAACACTGAAGCTTTCTTT,CASSLEGNTEAFF
TRBJ1-2,TRBV5-1,-,once,TGCGCCAGCAATCAAGGGCCCCCCGCTAACTATGGCTACACCTTC,CASNQGPPANYGYTF
TRBJ2-3,TRBV19,-,-,TGTGCCAGTAGTATCGGCCAAGCTGTGGCAGATACGCAGTATTTT,CASSIGQAVADTQYF
TRBJ1-5,TRBV2,TRBD1,few,TGTGCCAGCAGTGAAGTTGGGACAGTCCATAGCAATCAGCCCCAGCATTTT,CASSEVGTVHSNQPQHF
TRBJ1-4,TRBV7-2,TRBD1,once,TGTGCCAGCAGCTCCCGTCAGGGGGCTATGGTACAGTTT,CASSSRQGAMVQF
TRBJ2-2,TRBV19,-,-,TGTGCCAGTAGTATCAGCTCCCGCCACACCGGGGAGCTGTTTTTT,CASSISSRHTGELFF
TRBJ2-5,TRBV28,TRBD1,-,TGTGCCAGCCGGGCTCGGACAGGGTCCGTGGAGACCCAGTACTTC,CASRARTGSVETQYF
TRBJ1-2,TRBV30,-,-,TGTGCCTGGAGTGAAGGGAATTTCCATGGCTACACCTTC,CAWSEGNFHGYTF
TRBJ2-1,TRBV4-1,TRBD1,-,TGCGCCAGCAGCCAAGTGAGGGGGCGGAGTTCTTACAATGAGCAGTTCTTC,CASSQVRGRSSYNEQFF
TRBJ1-3,TRBV14,TRBD1,-,TGTGCCAGCAGGGAAGGACAGGGAAGAAACACCATATATTTT,CASREGQGRNTIYF
TRBJ1-5,TRBV6-5,TRBD1,-,TGTGCCAGTGACAGGGACCGGGGTCAGCCCCAGCATTTT,CASDRDRGQPQHF
TRBJ2-7,TRBV27,-,-,TGTGCCAGCAGCCAACAGGGTCCCCTATACGAGCAGTACTTC,CASSQQGPLYEQYF
TRBJ1-2,TRBV27,-,-,TGTGCCAGCAGCGGGACAAGGGGGGTCTATGGCTACACCTTC,CASSGTRGVYGYTF
TRBJ2-3,TRBV10-3,-,-,TGTGCCATCAGTGAGCCCCCACCGGGGGACCGTGCAATTAGCACAGATACGCAGTATTTT,CAISEPPPGDRAISTDTQYF
TRBJ1-5,TRBV3-1/TRBV3-2,-,-,TGTGCCAGCAGCCAGATGGGTAGGGATCAGCCCCAGCATTTT,CASSQMGRDQPQHF
TRBJ2-4,TRBV21-1,-,-,TGTGCCAGCAGCAAAACGCCCAGGACAAGGGCGGCCAAAAACATTCAGTACTTC,CASSKTPRTRAAKNIQYF
TRBJ1-2,TRBV15,TRBD1,-,TGTGCCACCAGCAACAGCCGGGACAGGGTCGGCTACACCTTC,CATSNSRDRVGYTF
TRBJ2-1,TRBV5-4,TRBD2,-,TGTGCCAGCAGCTTGGCATCTAGCGGGAGCCCTGAGCAGTTCTTC,CASSLASSGSPEQFF
TRBJ2-3,TRBV4-2,TRBD2,-,TGTGCCAGCAGCCAAGAGGCTAGCGGGAGTTCAGATACGCAGTATTTT,CASSQEASGSSDTQYF
TRBJ1-2,TRBV5-5,TRBD1,-,TGTGCCAGCAGCACCCGGGGACAGGCGACCAATGGCTACACCTTC,CASSTRGQATNGYTF
TRBJ1-2,TRBV18,TRBD1,-,TGTGCCAGCTCACCAGGGACAGGGAGGGACTATGGCTACACCTTC,CASSPGTGRDYGYTF
TRBJ2-1,TRBV5-1,-,-,TGCGCCAGCAGCTTGCCCGTAGGCTACAATGAGCAGTTCTTC,CASSLPVGYNEQFF
TRBJ2-1,TRBV7-2,TRBD2,-,TGTGCCAGCAGCTCCCCGCCCCTAGCGGGAGGTGAGCAGTTCTTC,CASSSPPLAGGEQFF
TRBJ1-2,TRBV5-4,TRBD1,-,TGTGCCAGCAGCTTGGAATCGGGACAGGGGTTTGGCTACACCTTC,CASSLESGQGFGYTF
TRBJ2-5,TRBV13,TRBD2,-,TGTGCCAGCAGCTTAGGGCTAGCGGGAGTGGGGGAGACCCAGTACTTC,CASSLGLAGVGETQYF
TRBJ1-1,TRBV13,-,-,TGTGCCAGCAGCCGCACTGCGGGATTTTTAAGCGGGAACACTGAAGCTTTCTTT,CASSRTAGFLSGNTEAFF
TRBJ2-2,TRBV3-1/TRBV3-2,TRBD2,-,TGTGCCAGCAGCCAGCGGGAGGAAACCGGGGAGCTGTTTTTT,CASSQREETGELFF
TRBJ2-1,TRBV5-6,-,-,TGTGCCAGCAGCTTCAGGCCGGGACACAAAAACAACAATGAGCAGTTCTTC,CASSFRPGHKNNNEQFF
TRBJ1-1,TRBV29-1,-,-,TGCAGCGCTGGGACCATGAACACTGAAGCTTTCTTT,CSAGTMNTEAFF
TRBJ2-1,TRBV6-5,-,once,TGTGCCAGCAGTTACACGGCGGGGTCCTACAATGAGCAGTTCTTC,CASSYTAGSYNEQFF
TRBJ2-7,TRBV13,-,-,TGTGCCAGCAGTCGCCGGGACTTCTACGAGCAGTACTTC,CASSRRDFYEQYF
TRBJ1-4,TRBV15,-,-,TGTGCCACCAGGAGAACTAATGAAAAACTGTTTTTT,CATRRTNEKLFF
TRBJ1-3,TRBV4-1,-,-,TGCGCCAGCAGCCAGCGGGGGGGTGGAAACACCATATATTTT,CASSQRGGGNTIYF
TRBJ2-1,TRBV11-3,TRBD2,-,TGTGCCAGCAGCTTAGGTTCGACTAGCGGGAGCTCCTACAATGAGCAGTTCTTC,CASSLGSTSGSSYNEQFF
TRBJ2-7,TRBV2,TRBD2,-,TGTGCCAGCAGCCGAATGACTAGCGGATCCTACGAGCAGTACTTC,CASSRMTSGSYEQYF
TRBJ2-1,TRBV18,-,once,TGTGCCAGCTCACAGGGTTTGGGCAGGGATGAGCAGTTCTTC,CASSQGLGRDEQFF
TRBJ2-1,TRBV24-1,-,-,TGTGCCACCAGTGTCCCGAAGATCGGCTCCAATGAGCAGTTCTTC,CATSVPKIGSNEQFF
TRBJ2-7,TRBV25-1,TRBD1,-,TGTGCCAGCAGTGAATGGGCTCCGGGACAGGTCCACGAGCAGTACTTC,CASSEWAPGQVHEQYF
TRBJ2-5,TRBV5-1,-,-,TGCGCCAGCAGCTTGGGTTACGGGGCCGGGGAGACCCAGTACTTC,CASSLGYGAGETQYF
TRBJ2-1,TRBV6-5,-,-,TGTGCCAGCAGTCGAGGCAGCAATGAGCAGTTCTTC,CASSRGSNEQFF
TRBJ2-7,TRBV30,-,-,TGTGCCTGGAGTAGGCTTGCCAGGGGTGAGCAGTACTTC,CAWSRLARGEQYF
TRBJ2-1,TRBV10-3,-,-,TGTGCCAGCGCGGGCGAGGGGGGCGGCAATGAGCAGTTCTTC,CASAGEGGGNEQFF
TRBJ1-1,TRBV12-3/TRBV12-4,-,-,TGTGCCAGCAGTCTAATAGTGAACACTGAAGCTTTCTTT,CASSLIVNTEAFF
TRBJ2-5,TRBV4-3,TRBD1,-,TGCGCCAGCAGTCCGGGACAGGGAAGAGAGACCCAGTACTTC,CASSPGQGRETQYF
TRBJ1-1,TRBV19,-,-,TGTGCCAGTAGCGCCAACAGGGATGGCCTGGCTTTCTTT,CASSANRDGLAFF
TRBJ1-6,TRBV27,-,-,TGTGCCAGCAGTAAATGGGACATTTCACCCCTCCACTTT,CASSKWDISPLHF
TRBJ2-7,TRBV19,-,-,TGTGCCAGTAGTATCGGGGGATTCTCCTACGAGCAGTACTTC,CASSIGGFSYEQYF
TRBJ2-6,TRBV3-1/TRBV3-2,TRBD2,-,TGTGCCAGCAGCCAAGGCGCGGGACTAGCGGGAGGTGGCTCTGGGGCCAACGTCCTGACTTTC,CASSQGAGLAGGGSGANVLTF